This TCR beta chain came from a study of T cell repertoires in cytomegalovirus infection. Study-level information: Public TCR beta signatures provided an indication of both CMV infection and a matching HLA type. Points from the study as a whole: Identification of carriers of CMV plus the relevant HLA was performed using cumulative public TCR beta family frequency. Dominant in the ex vivo response were TCR beta clonotypes restricted by HLA-C and specific for CMV.

CDR3 length: 12 amino acids. The germline V gene encodes CDR1 SGHVS and CDR2 FQNEAQ. V dropped 5 bases and J dropped 2 bases, with 6 bases sitting between them. This clonotype was seen at least ten times. Its cognate antigen is unknown. TCRdb used MiXCR to reprocess the reads, holding one entry per CDR3 protein. The sample consists of 310,000 or so distinct CDR3 sequences, around 10% of them appearing once. Sequencing used PBMCs. The chain is built from TRBV7-8 and TRBJ1-1, with D unresolved. The clonotype was recovered from a human donor in good health (CMV status not recorded). Some clones in this sample may be carry-over from other donors' samples. CDR3 protein: CASSPVNTEAFF. CDR3 nucleotides: TGTGCCAGCAGCCCGGTCAACACTGAAGCTTTCTTT. Combining the CDR3 with reference TRBV7-8 and TRBJ1-1 gives the whole variable domain GAGVSQSPRYKVAKRGQDVALRCDPISGHVSLFWYQQALGQGPEFLTYFQNEAQLDKSGLPSDRFFAERPEGSVSTLKIQRTQQEDSAVYLCASSPVNTEAFFGQGTRLTVV.